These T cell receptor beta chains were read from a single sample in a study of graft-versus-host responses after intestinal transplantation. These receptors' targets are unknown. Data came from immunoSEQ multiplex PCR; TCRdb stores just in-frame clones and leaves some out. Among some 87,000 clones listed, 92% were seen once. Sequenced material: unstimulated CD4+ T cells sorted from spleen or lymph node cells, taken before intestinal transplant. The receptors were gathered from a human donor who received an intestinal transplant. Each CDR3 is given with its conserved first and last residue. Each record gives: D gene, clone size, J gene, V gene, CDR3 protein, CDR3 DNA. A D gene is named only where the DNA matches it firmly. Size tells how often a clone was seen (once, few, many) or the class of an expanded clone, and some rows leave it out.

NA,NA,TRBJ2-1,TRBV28,CASSLLRSTYNEQFF,TGTGCCAGCAGTTTGCTTCGGTCTACGTACAATGAGCAGTTCTTC
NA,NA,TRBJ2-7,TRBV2,CASSVIGGAAYEQYF,TGTGCCAGCAGTGTTATTGGAGGGGCAGCCTACGAGCAGTACTTC
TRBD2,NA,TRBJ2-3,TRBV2,CASSERDRLRLAGVADTQYF,TGTGCCAGCAGTGAAAGGGACAGGCTTAGACTAGCGGGAGTAGCGGATACGCAGTATTTT
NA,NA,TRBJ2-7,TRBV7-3,CASRSQGEGQDYEQYF,TGTGCCAGCAGATCACAAGGAGAGGGCCAGGACTACGAGCAGTACTTC
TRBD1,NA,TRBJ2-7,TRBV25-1,CASSGAGTGSYEQYF,TGTGCCAGCAGTGGAGCCGGGACAGGGTCCTACGAGCAGTACTTC
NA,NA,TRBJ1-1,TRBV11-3,CASSFSGTEAFF,TGTGCCAGCAGCTTTTCTGGCACTGAAGCTTTCTTT
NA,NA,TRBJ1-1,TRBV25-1,CASSTHYLTLNTEAFF,TGTGCCAGCAGTACTCATTATTTGACGCTGAACACTGAAGCTTTCTTT
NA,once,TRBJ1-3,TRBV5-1,CASSLDDRGNTIYF,TGCGCCAGCAGCTTGGACGACCGTGGAAACACCATATATTTT
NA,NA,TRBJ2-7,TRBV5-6,CASSSRGATYEQYF,TGTGCCAGCAGCTCCCGGGGAGCCACCTACGAGCAGTACTTC
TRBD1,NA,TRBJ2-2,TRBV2,CASSATGGYTGELFF,TGTGCCAGCAGTGCTACAGGGGGGTACACCGGGGAGCTGTTTTTT
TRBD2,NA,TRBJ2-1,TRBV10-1,CASSVGTSGTHEQFF,TGCGCCAGCAGTGTAGGGACTAGCGGGACTCATGAGCAGTTCTTC
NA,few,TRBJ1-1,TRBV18,CASSPRVSGALNTEAFF,TGTGCCAGCTCACCTAGGGTCTCGGGGGCCCTGAACACTGAAGCTTTCTTT
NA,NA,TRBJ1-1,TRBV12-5,CASGSGTLNTEAFF,TGTGCTAGTGGGTCAGGGACCCTGAACACTGAAGCTTTCTTT
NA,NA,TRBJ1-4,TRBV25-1,CASTRGHNEKLFF,TGTGCCAGCACGCGGGGTCACAATGAAAAACTGTTTTTT
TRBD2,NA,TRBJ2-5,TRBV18,CASSPGLAGETQYF,TGTGCCAGCTCACCGGGACTAGCGGGAGAGACCCAGTACTTC
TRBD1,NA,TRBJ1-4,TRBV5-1,CASSATGDVDMWGEKLFF,TGCGCCAGCTCCGCCACAGGGGATGTAGACATGTGGGGTGAAAAACTGTTTTTT
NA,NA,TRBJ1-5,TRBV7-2,CASSPFGATNQPQHF,TGTGCCAGCAGCCCGTTCGGGGCTACCAATCAGCCCCAGCATTTT
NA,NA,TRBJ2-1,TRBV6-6,CASSYSYNEQFF,TGTGCCAGCAGTTACTCCTACAATGAGCAGTTCTTC
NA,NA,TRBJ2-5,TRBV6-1,CASSENRVEKGETQYF,TGTGCCAGCAGTGAGAACCGGGTCGAGAAAGGGGAGACCCAGTACTTC
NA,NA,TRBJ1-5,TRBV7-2,CASSLVGGRGNQPQHF,TGTGCCAGCAGCTTAGTGGGGGGGCGCGGGAATCAGCCCCAGCATTTT
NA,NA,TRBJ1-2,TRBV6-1,CASSLAGYGYTF,TGTGCCAGCAGTCTAGCAGGGTATGGCTACACCTTC
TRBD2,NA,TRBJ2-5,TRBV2,CASREREGRETQYF,TGTGCCTCCCGGGAGCGGGAGGGCCGAGAGACCCAGTACTTC
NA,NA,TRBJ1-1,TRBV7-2,CASSFIGNTEAFF,TGTGCCAGCAGCTTTATAGGAAACACTGAAGCTTTCTTT
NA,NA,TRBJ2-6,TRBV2,CASSGLAFPGPRGGLVSGANVLTF,TGTGCCAGCAGTGGGCTCGCCTTCCCCGGTCCCAGGGGAGGCCTAGTATCTGGGGCCAACGTCCTGACTTTC
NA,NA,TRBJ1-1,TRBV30,CACVTQGRENTEAFF,TGTGCCTGTGTAACGCAGGGAAGAGAGAACACTGAAGCTTTCTTT
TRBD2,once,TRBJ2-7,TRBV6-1,CASSFLAGSSYEQYF,TGTGCCAGCAGTTTTCTAGCGGGGAGCTCCTACGAGCAGTACTTC
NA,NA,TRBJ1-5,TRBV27,CASSSRTRFSNQPQHF,TGTGCCAGCAGTTCTCGGACGAGGTTTAGCAATCAGCCCCAGCATTTT
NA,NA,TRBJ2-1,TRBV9,CASSAGYNEQFF,TGTGCCAGCAGCGCCGGCTACAATGAGCAGTTCTTC
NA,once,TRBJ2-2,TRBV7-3,CASSPPTTGELFF,TGTGCCAGCAGCCCCCCGACCACCGGGGAGCTGTTTTTT
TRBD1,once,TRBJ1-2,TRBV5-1,CASTDRVDTGNYGYTF,TGCGCCAGCACCGACAGGGTTGACACAGGGAACTATGGCTACACCTTC
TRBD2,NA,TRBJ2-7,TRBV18,CASSASLAGGSHEQYF,TGTGCCAGCTCAGCCTCTCTTGCGGGAGGGTCCCACGAGCAGTACTTC
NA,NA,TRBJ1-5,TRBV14,CASSQSGSNQPQHF,TGTGCCAGCAGCCAAAGCGGGAGCAATCAGCCCCAGCATTTT
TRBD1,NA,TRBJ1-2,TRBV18,CASSPEPGQGYGYTF,TGTGCCAGCTCACCGGAGCCCGGACAGGGCTATGGCTACACCTTC